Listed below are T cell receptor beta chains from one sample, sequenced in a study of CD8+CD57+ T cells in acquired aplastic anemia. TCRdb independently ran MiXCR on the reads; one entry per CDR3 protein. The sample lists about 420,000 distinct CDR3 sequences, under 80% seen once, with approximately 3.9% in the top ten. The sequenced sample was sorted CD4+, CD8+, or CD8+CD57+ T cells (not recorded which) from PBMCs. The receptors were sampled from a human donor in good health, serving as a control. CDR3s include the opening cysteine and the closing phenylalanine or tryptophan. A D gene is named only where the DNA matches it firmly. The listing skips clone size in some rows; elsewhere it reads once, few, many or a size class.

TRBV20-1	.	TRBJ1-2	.	TGCAGTGCTGGAGCTTCCGGTCAGCGGAGCGGCTACACCTTC	CSAGASGQRSGYTF
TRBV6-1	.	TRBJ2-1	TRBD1	TGTGCCAGCAGTGACCGGGACAGGGATAGTGAGCAGTTCTTC	CASSDRDRDSEQFF
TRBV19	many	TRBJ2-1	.	TGTGCCAGTAGAAGGGGACCGCTGCTGAATGAGCAGTTCTTC	CASRRGPLLNEQFF
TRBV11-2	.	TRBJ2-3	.	TGTGCCAGCAGCTTAGATAGCGGAAATTATACGCAGTATTTT	CASSLDSGNYTQYF
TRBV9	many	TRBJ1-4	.	TGTGCCAGCAGCGTAGGGGGGGACCTAGGAGAAAAACTGTTTTTT	CASSVGGDLGEKLFF
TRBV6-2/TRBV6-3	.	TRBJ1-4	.	TGTGCCAGCATTGAGTCGAAGACAGGATCTGCAACTAATGAAAAACTGTTTTTT	CASIESKTGSATNEKLFF
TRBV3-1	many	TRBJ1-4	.	TGTGCCAGCAGCCAGTCGTCCTGGGGTGGAAAACTGTTTTTT	CASSQSSWGGKLFF
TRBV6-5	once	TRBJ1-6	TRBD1	TGTGCCAGCAGTTACTCGGGGGGGACAGGGTATTCACCCCTCCACTTT	CASSYSGGTGYSPLHF
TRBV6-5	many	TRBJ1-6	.	TGTGCCAGCAGCCGATCTATTACGCGATCACCCCTCCACTTT	CASSRSITRSPLHF
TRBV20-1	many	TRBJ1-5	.	TGCAGGCCCACTGGGCACTATAGCAATCAGCCCCAGCATTTT	CRPTGHYSNQPQHF
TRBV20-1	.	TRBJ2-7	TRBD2	TGCAGTGCTAGAACTAGCGGGGGGTACCCGGACGAGCAGTACTTC	CSARTSGGYPDEQYF
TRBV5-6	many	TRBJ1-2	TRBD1	TGTGCCAGCAGCTACCGGGACAGGGTTGGCTACACCTTC	CASSYRDRVGYTF
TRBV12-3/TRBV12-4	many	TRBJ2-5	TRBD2	TGTGCCAGCAGGTCATTTAGCGGGCCACAAGAGACCCAGTACTTC	CASRSFSGPQETQYF
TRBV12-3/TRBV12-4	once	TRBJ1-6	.	TGTGCCAGCAGTTTATTGCCGAGAGGAGATAATTCACCCCTCCACTTT	CASSLLPRGDNSPLHF
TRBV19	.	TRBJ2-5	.	TGTGCCAGTGTGACAGAAGAGGCCCAGTACTTC	CASVTEEAQYF
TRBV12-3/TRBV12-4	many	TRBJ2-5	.	TGTGCCAGCAGTTTTTCCAGGGCCGAAGAGACCCAGTACTTC	CASSFSRAEETQYF
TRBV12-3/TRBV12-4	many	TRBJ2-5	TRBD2	TGTGCCAGCAGCCGGGGACTAGCACTCGAGACCCAGTACTTC	CASSRGLALETQYF
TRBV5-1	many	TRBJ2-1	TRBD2	TGCGCCAGCACAACTAGCGGGGGGTTCAATGAGCAGTTCTTC	CASTTSGGFNEQFF
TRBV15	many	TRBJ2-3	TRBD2	TGTGCCACCAGCAGAGATCCAGGACTAGCGGGGAGCACAGATACGCAGTATTTT	CATSRDPGLAGSTDTQYF
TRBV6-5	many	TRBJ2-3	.	TGTGCCAGCAGTTATGACGCTAGTGTCAGGGCTACGCAGTATTTT	CASSYDASVRATQYF
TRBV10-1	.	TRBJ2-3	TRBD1	TGCGCCAGCAGTGGACCACGGGACAGGGGCACAGATACGCAGTATTTT	CASSGPRDRGTDTQYF